Below are 32 T cell receptor beta chains sequenced from a single sample in a study of T cell responses to AZD1222 COVID-19 vaccine (dated by TCRdb to the early 2020s). The sample's time point label, decoded: baseline before first vaccination. The treatment or condition tag for this specimen amounts to: meningococcal conjugate vaccine given as trial control. Libraries came from the immunoSEQ multiplex PCR assay. TCRdb mirrors the immuneACCESS table, restricted to in-frame sequences. Some clones are absent from its copies; in checked studies, under half trace to an unresolved V gene, and the reason for the others is unknown. For this sample there are about 130,000 clones; around 90% appear just once. The ten largest clones take up less than 4.5% of the sample. The source was peripheral blood, collected on day 0 of MenACWY control vaccination. All receptors derive from an adult in good health.

The chain recombines TRBV6-2 or TRBV6-3 with TRBJ2-1, with a possible D match to TRBD1 (6 bases). The CDR3 consists of 15 residues. The germline V and J ends were trimmed by 5 bases and 7 bases, with 18 bases remaining between them. Germline V CDR1 and CDR2: MNHEY, SVGEGT. CDR3 loop: CASSPSLGARNEQFF. CDR3 bases: TGTGCCAGCAGTCCCTCATTGGGGGCGCGAAATGAGCAGTTCTTC.

J is TRBJ1-6 and V is TRBV2; D remains ambiguous. Germline V CDR1 and CDR2: SNHLY, FYNNEI. This CDR3 region has 14 residues. The ends were cut back, 4 bases at V and 10 bases at J, with 14 bases in the middle. CDR3: CASSVDGAGSPLHF. Written as DNA, the CDR3 is TGTGCCAGCAGTGTGGACGGAGCGGGCTCACCCCTCCACTTT. The entire variable domain, with the rest obtained from reference TRBV2 and TRBJ1-6, is as follows: EPEVTQTPSHQVTQMGQEVILRCVPISNHLYFYWYRQILGQKVEFLVSFYNNEISEKSEIFDDQFSVERPDGSNFTLKIRSTKLEDSAMYFCASSVDGAGSPLHFGNGTRLTVT.

The J gene is TRBJ1-5, the V gene TRBV4-2, with 7 positions matching TRBD1. The CDR3 runs 16 residues. Per the germline V gene, CDR1 is LGHNA and CDR2 is YNFKEQ. Trimming at V came to 0 bases and at J to 7 bases, leaving 9 bases not matched to a gene. The CDR3 spells CASSQDMEGGGQPQHF. CDR3 sequence (DNA): TGTGCCAGCAGCCAAGACATGGAAGGGGGCGGGCAGCCCCAGCATTTT.

The chain recombines TRBV6-5 with TRBJ2-7; 8 positions match TRBD1. CDR1 and CDR2 from the germline V gene are MNHEY and SVGAGI. The CDR3 contains 16 residues. V lost 0 bases, J lost 0 bases, and 4 bases stayed unmatched. The CDR3 coding sequence is TGTGCCAGCAGTTACTCGGACAGGGAAGACTCCTACGAGCAGTACGTC. Its translation: CASSYSDREDSYEQYV.

The chain is built from TRBV28 and TRBJ1-2, with D possibly being TRBD1 (6 bases). Trimming left V 5 bases short and J 8 bases short, with 18 bases between. The germline V gene encodes CDR1 MDHEN and CDR2 SYDVKM. The CDR3 runs to 14 residues. In DNA, the CDR3 is TGTGCCAGCAGTGACACAGGGAAAGGAGGGGGCTACACCTTC. It specifies CASSDTGKGGGYTF.

For the CDR3, the DNA is TGTGCCAGCAGGGAGGGTTTGCACTCTGGAAACACCATATATTTT. Protein sequence: CASREGLHSGNTIYF. The J gene is TRBJ1-3, the V gene TRBV2, with D hard to call. Germline CDR1 reads SNHLY; CDR2 reads FYNNEI. This CDR3 is built from 15 residues. V dropped 6 bases and J dropped 0 bases, with 12 bases sitting between them.

The chain employs TRBV5-6 and TRBJ2-7; possible D gene TRBD2, 7 bases. Germline loops: CDR1 SGHDT, CDR2 YYEEEE. This CDR3 comprises 14 residues. V was pared by 5 bases and J by 3 bases, with 15 bases between. CDR3 sequence reads: CASRFWGGIYEQYF. The CDR3 bases are TGTGCCAGCAGGTTTTGGGGGGGCATCTACGAGCAGTACTTC.

The V and J genes are TRBV28 and TRBJ2-5, with no clear D. The germline V gene has CDR1 MDHEN and CDR2 SYDVKM. V lost 3 bases, J lost 9 bases, and 11 bases lay in between. The length of the CDR3 is 12 residues. CDR3 nucleotide sequence: TGTGCCAGCAGTTTGTTGGAGCAGGCCCAGTACTTC. Its translation: CASSLLEQAQYF.

This chain joins TRBV27 and TRBJ2-5; no clear D. The V end lost 4 bases, the J end lost 7 bases, and 13 bases lay between the germline ends. Germline assignment: CDR1 MNHEY and CDR2 SMNVEV (reference sequence). This CDR3 spans 13 amino acids. This CDR3 is CASSSTRAVTQYF. The CDR3 bases are TGTGCCAGCAGTTCTACCCGCGCAGTGACCCAGTACTTC.

The CDR3 here is CATDRVVAGNTIYF. The CDR3 region has the DNA TGCGCCACCGACAGGGTGGTTGCTGGAAACACCATATATTTT. This rearrangement joins TRBV10-1 to TRBJ1-3, with 7 bases aligning to TRBD1. Germline assignment: CDR1 WNHNN and CDR2 SYGVQD (reference sequence). CDR3 length equals 14 residues. V was pared by 10 bases and J by 2 bases, with 8 bases of the junction left unmatched.

The V and J genes are TRBV4-3 and TRBJ1-1; unclear D gene. V lost 0 bases and J 5 bases, leaving 7 bases between the germline ends. The germline CDR1 and CDR2 sequences are LGHNA and YSLEER. The CDR3 extends over 13 amino acids. Here the CDR3 DNA reads TGCGCCAGCAGCCAAGATCGCAGGACTGAAGCTTTCTTT. As protein: CASSQDRRTEAFF.

The J gene is TRBJ1-1, the V gene TRBV7-5. TRBV7-5 is listed as a pseudogene. The CDR3 spans 17 residues. This CDR3 is CVRSPREIEGKDTEAFF. In DNA, the CDR3 is TGTGTCAGAAGCCCCAGGGAGATCGAGGGTAAGGACACTGAAGCTTTCTTT.

The chain joins TRBV27 to TRBJ2-7; 10 nucleotides agree with TRBD2. CDR1 and CDR2 from the germline V gene are MNHEY and SMNVEV (reference sequence). The CDR3 sequence is 17 residues long. V lost 6 bases and J lost 5; bases outside the gene matches: 16. CDR3 DNA sequence: TGTGCCAGCAGCCTGACAAGCCTAGCGGGAGCGGCCCACGAGCAGTACTTC. Its translation: CASSLTSLAGAAHEQYF.

The J gene is TRBJ2-7, the V gene TRBV28; TRBD2 matches 7 bases. The CDR3 is made up of 15 amino acids. V trimming: 5 bases; J trimming: 4 bases; junction bases outside the gene matches: 11. Germline V gene sequence: CDR1 MDHEN, CDR2 SYDVKM. Here the CDR3 reads CASSPYPGGPYEQYF. For the CDR3, the DNA is TGTGCCAGCAGTCCCTATCCGGGAGGACCGTACGAGCAGTACTTC.

This clone was recorded once. This rearrangement joins TRBV28 to TRBJ1-2, with 10 bases aligning to TRBD1. This CDR3 region has 16 residues. CDR1 and CDR2 from the germline V gene are MDHEN and SYDVKM. After removal of 5 bases from V and 0 bases from J, the junction contained 6 bases not matched to a gene. The CDR3 bases are TGTGCCAGCAGTCTTGGGACAGGGGCAGCTAACTATGGCTACACCTTC. As protein: CASSLGTGAANYGYTF.

The chain links TRBV19 to TRBJ1-5; D is ambiguous. This CDR3 has 16 residues. V was clipped by 0 bases and J by 9 bases, with 18 bases between them. Germline V gene data show CDR1 as LNHDA and CDR2 as SQIVND (reference sequence). The CDR3 protein is CASSIDLTRSGPPQHF. CDR3 nucleotide sequence: TGTGCCAGTAGTATAGATCTAACCAGGTCTGGTCCGCCCCAGCATTTT. Based on the CDR3 plus reference TRBV19 and TRBJ1-5, the full variable domain is DGGITQSPKYLFRKEGQNVTLSCEQNLNHDAMYWYRQDPGQGLRLIYYSQIVNDFQKGDIAEGYSVSREKKESFPLTVTSAQKNPTAFYLCASSIDLTRSGPPQHFGDGTRLSIL.

The CDR3 sequence is CASGAAGEGPEQFF. The CDR3 DNA follows: TGTGCCAGCGGAGCTGCGGGGGAGGGCCCCGAGCAGTTCTTC. The V gene is TRBV2, the J gene TRBJ2-1; 7 bases line up with TRBD2. Trimming at V came to 8 bases and at J to 10 bases, leaving 14 bases not matched to a gene. The germline V gene encodes CDR1 SNHLY and CDR2 FYNNEI. The CDR3 extends over 14 amino acids.

The chain employs TRBV6-4 and TRBJ2-3; D is undetermined. The germline gives CDR1 MRHNA, CDR2 SNTAGT. Trimming left V 3 bases short and J 4 bases short, with 11 bases between. This CDR3 contains 14 residues. The chain's CDR3 is CASSDGIAADTQYF. Written as DNA, the CDR3 is TGTGCCAGCAGTGATGGCATAGCAGCAGATACGCAGTATTTT.

This clone was picked up one time. The CDR3 DNA reads as TGTGCCAGCAGTGAATCAGTGAACACTGAAGCTTTCTTT. It translates to CASSESVNTEAFF. The gene calls are TRBV25-1 and TRBJ1-1, with D uncertain. CDR1 MGHDK and CDR2 SYGVNS come from the germline V gene. Trimming pared 1 base from V and 0 bases from J, leaving 3 bases between. The CDR3 has 13 residues.

The V and J genes are TRBV12-5 and TRBJ2-2; D is perhaps TRBD2 (6 bases). Germline loops: CDR1 LGHNT, CDR2 FRNRAP. This CDR3 is 16 amino acids long. V was trimmed by 5 bases and J by 1 base, leaving 14 bases between them. The CDR3 coding sequence is TGTGCTAGTGGTCCCGGAGGGGTGTTGAACACCGGGGAGCTGTTTTTT. This translates into CASGPGGVLNTGELFF.

V and J are TRBV28 and TRBJ1-2; TRBD1 aligns across 8 bases. Losses at the gene ends were 6 bases for V and 5 bases for J; bases not matched to a gene: 11. There are 15 residues in the CDR3. Germline-derived CDR1 and CDR2 are MDHEN and SYDVKM. CDR3 bases: TGTGCCAGCAGACCCGGACAGGGAGCTCAGTATGGCTACACCTTC. Translation: CASRPGQGAQYGYTF.

The V call is TRBV28, the J call TRBJ2-4; D gene unclear. This CDR3 spans 17 amino acids. Trimming pared 4 bases from V and 0 bases from J, leaving 16 bases between. From germline, CDR1 is MDHEN and CDR2 SYDVKM. DNA of the CDR3: TGTGCCAGCAGTTCCATGAGACGATCGAAAGCCAAAAACATTCAGTACTTC. It yields the protein CASSSMRRSKAKNIQYF.

This chain connects TRBV19 to TRBJ2-5, with a tentative D call TRBD2 (5 bases). From germline, CDR1 is LNHDA and CDR2 SQIVND (reference sequence). The CDR3 sequence is 13 residues long. V lost 3 bases, J lost 5 bases, and 10 bases lay in between. The chain's CDR3 is CASSIGEQETQYF. In nucleotides, the CDR3 is TGTGCCAGTAGTATCGGGGAGCAGGAGACCCAGTACTTC.

The chain links TRBV7-7 to TRBJ2-2; D is undetermined. Between the trimmed V and J ends, which lost 5 bases and 6 bases, there was a span of 16 bases. Looked up from germline, CDR1 is SSHAT and CDR2 is FNYEAQ (reference sequence). The CDR3 runs to 15 residues. The CDR3 loop reads CASSPIAYPPGELFF. CDR3 DNA: TGTGCCAGCAGCCCAATCGCCTACCCCCCCGGGGAGCTGTTTTTT.

The CDR3 sequence: CASSPYRDRNQPQHF. The DNA for the CDR3 is TGTGCCAGCAGCCCTTATCGAGACAGAAATCAGCCCCAGCATTTT. The chain is built from TRBV6-2 or TRBV6-3 and TRBJ1-5; tentatively, D is TRBD1 (5 bases). The CDR3 is 15 amino acids. Germline CDR1 and CDR2: MNHEY and SVGEGT. Trimming shortened V by 6 bases and J by 4 bases, and 16 bases separated the two germline ends.

J is TRBJ1-1 and V is TRBV2; 7 nucleotides line up with TRBD1. Germline V CDR1 and CDR2: SNHLY, FYNNEI. V was clipped by 8 bases and J by 1 base; unmatched bases: 10. The CDR3 loop spans 15 amino acids. DNA of the CDR3: TGTGCCAGCGGAAGGGACAGAATTTCGAACACTGAAGCTTTCTTT. This gives the protein CASGRDRISNTEAFF.

The genes are TRBV4-2 and TRBJ1-2, with unresolved D. The CDR3 contains 17 residues. Germline assignment: CDR1 LGHNA and CDR2 YNFKEQ. V lost 1 base and J lost 4, with 19 bases in between. The CDR3: CASSQAARTKATYGYTF. The CDR3 region has the DNA TGTGCCAGCAGCCAAGCCGCCAGAACTAAGGCCACCTATGGCTACACCTTC.

The CDR3, as DNA: TGCGCCAGCAGCTCGACTAGCAGGTCCCAGTACTTC. Protein product: CASSSTSRSQYF. J is TRBJ2-5 and V is TRBV5-1; TRBD2 agrees at 7 bases. This CDR3 comprises 12 residues. Germline V gene lookup returns CDR1 SGHRS and CDR2 YFSETQ. The V and J ends lost 3 bases and 9 bases, in that order; junction bases with no gene match: 5.

CDR3 region: CASSLWGSGYGYTF. DNA of the CDR3: TGTGCCAGCAGTTTATGGGGGTCGGGCTATGGCTACACCTTC. The rearrangement uses TRBV27 and TRBJ1-2; possible D gene TRBD1, 5 bases. This CDR3 has 14 amino acids. The ends were cut back, 1 base at V and 4 bases at J, with 10 bases in the middle. CDR1 is MNHEY, CDR2 SMNVEV, per germline (reference sequence).

The rearrangement joins TRBV6-5 to TRBJ1-5, with 8 nucleotides matching TRBD1. The CDR3 has 14 amino acids. Germline V gene data show CDR1 as MNHEY and CDR2 as SVGAGI. V lost 2 bases, J lost 4 bases, and 1 base stayed unmatched. CDR3 region: CASSYDRGNQPQHF. DNA of the CDR3: TGTGCCAGCAGTTACGACAGGGGAAATCAGCCCCAGCATTTT.

The CDR3 DNA is TGTGCCAGCAGCCCCGGGACTGTGAATCAGCCCCAGCATTTT. Amino acid sequence: CASSPGTVNQPQHF. The J gene is TRBJ1-5, the V gene TRBV5-6, with a tentative D call TRBD1 (5 bases). The CDR3 contains 14 residues. Germline V gene lookup returns CDR1 SGHDT and CDR2 YYEEEE. Trimming stripped 4 bases from V and 4 bases from J, with 12 bases between.

The sample holds one count of this clone. The chain couples TRBV10-1 to TRBJ1-1; D ambiguous. CDR3 length equals 11 residues. CDR1 is WNHNN, CDR2 SYGVQD, per germline (reference sequence). V was pared by 7 bases and J by 3 bases, with 6 bases between. CDR3 coding DNA: TGCGCCAGCATGGATGACACTGAAGCTTTCTTT. Amino acids: CASMDDTEAFF.